This entry features one T cell receptor beta chain sequence. This sample is part of a study of blood T cells in healthy people across ages. A second PCR of about 7 to 12 cycles used a sample-barcoded 5' primer and a J-beta primer mix. Each CDR3 protein is one row after TCRdb ran MiXCR on the 5' RACE reads. The data show about 1.4 million distinct CDR3 sequences, roughly 59% seen once. Specimen: blood. The TCR comes from a man aged 18 to 29 in good health.

This CDR3 is CASSSTSGRGDTQYF. The CDR3 DNA follows: TGTGCCAGCAGCTCCACTAGCGGGAGAGGGGATACGCAGTATTTT. The rearrangement links TRBV7-8 to TRBJ2-3; 11 nucleotides align to TRBD2. CDR3 length equals 15 residues. In germline, CDR1 is SGHVS, CDR2 FQNEAQ. The trim removed 4 bases at V and 6 bases at J, leaving 6 bases unmatched.